The 5 T cell receptor beta chains below all came from one sample that was sequenced in a study of breast tumors, draining lymph nodes, adjacent tissues. The lymph nodes were axillary draining lymph nodes from breast cancer patients. MiXCR, applied by TCRdb to the multiplex PCR reads, yields one record per CDR3 protein. This table has some 110,000 distinct CDR3 sequences, 30% appearing once. Sequencing was done on a sample of axillary lymph node tissue. Receptor source: a female donor with breast cancer. Some clones in this sample may be carry-over from other donors' samples.

This clonotype was recorded only once. Since no conserved phenylalanine or tryptophan closes the CDR3, a read error is the likely cause. As DNA, the CDR3 is TGCGCCAGCCGCCCCGACGGGGCCTCGGGGCAGCCCCAGCATTCT. Translation: CASRPDGASGQPQHS. The rearrangement links TRBV5-1 to TRBJ1-5; D possibly corresponds to TRBD1 (5 bases). The V gene lost 7 bases and the J gene lost 7 bases, with 21 bases spanning the gap. CDR1 SGHRS and CDR2 YFSETQ come from the germline V gene. CDR3 length: 15 amino acids.

This clonotype was recorded a few times. A read error may be the cause here, since a much bigger clone is one base away. The rearrangement links TRBV6-5 to TRBJ1-5, with 7 bases identical to TRBD1. This CDR3 is built from 13 residues. With V trimmed by 5 bases and J by 7 bases, 5 bases remained unmatched. CDR1 is MNHEY and CDR2 is SVGAGI in the germline V gene. CDR3 sequence reads: CASSHTRGQPQHF. The DNA of the CDR3 is TGTGCCAGCAGTCACACCAGGGGGCAGCCCCAGCATTTT.

The table lists this clonotype with many counts. A much larger clone differs from this one at a single base, so this may be a read error. CDR3 loop: CSARMDRGASEQYF. The CDR3 DNA reads TGCAGTGCTAGGATGGACAGGGGAGCCTCCGAGCAGTACTTC. The chain combines TRBV20-1 with TRBJ2-7, with 9 bases that match TRBD1. The germline V gene encodes CDR1 DFQATT and CDR2 SNEGSKA (reference sequence). Trimming at V came to 3 bases and at J to 6 bases, leaving 9 bases not matched to a gene. The CDR3 is 14 amino acids.

The chain is built from TRBV15 and TRBJ2-7; D remains ambiguous. This CDR3 has 14 residues. Trimming took off 1 base at V and 3 bases at J, with 10 bases between the two ends. Germline V gives CDR1 LNHNV, CDR2 YYDKDF (reference sequence). The CDR3 spells CATSRARTYYEQYF. The CDR3 DNA reads as TGTGCCACCAGCAGAGCCAGAACGTACTACGAGCAGTACTTC.

In its sample, this clonotype was seen many times. The chain employs TRBV6-6 and TRBJ2-7; D is undetermined. Germline V lookup: CDR1 MNHNY, CDR2 SVGAGI (reference sequence). V gave up 2 bases and J gave up 7 bases, with 12 bases separating them. The CDR3 extends over 13 amino acids. CDR3 in DNA: TGTGCCAGCAGTTACCCCAATGTGGGGGAGCAGTACTTC. It specifies CASSYPNVGEQYF.